The TCR beta chain under discussion was sequenced for a study of neoadjuvant anti-PD-1 for oral cavity cancer. Time point of the sample: after neoadjuvant nivolumab, at surgical resection. Germline V gene data show CDR1 as MNHEY and CDR2 as SVGAGI. Trimming cost V 5 bases and J 3 bases; bases outside gene matches: 7. This CDR3 spans 14 amino acids. This table comes from immunoSEQ multiplex PCR, and its TCRdb copy is limited to in-frame clones, with some not included. The repertoire holds more than 25,000 clones, with about 77% as singletons. The material sequenced was PBMCs, taken after nivolumab (anti-PD-1) treatment. The sequence was collected from a person aged 35-79 years with oral cavity squamous cell carcinoma. The chain combines TRBV6-5 with TRBJ2-7, with 7 bases aligning to TRBD1. This CDR3 reads CASSEGQEYYEQYF. In DNA, the CDR3 is TGTGCCAGCAGTGAAGGACAGGAATACTACGAGCAGTACTTC.